The rows below give T cell receptor beta chains drawn from one sample of a study of metastatic and nonmetastatic thyroid tumors. From the PCR reads, TCRdb re-called clones with MiXCR. Of about 20,000 clones in the sample, 35% to 45% are singletons; the top ten hold about 25%. The sample taken for sequencing was tumor tissue. The source is a female donor with papillary thyroid cancer or a benign thyroid nodule (not recorded which). Some clones in this sample may be carry-over from other donors' samples. The CDR3 runs from the conserved cysteine through the conserved F or W. A D gene is named only where the DNA matches it firmly. Clone size is shown for a subset of rows, as once, few, many or a class of expanded clone.

>TRBV6-1|few|TRBJ2-7|10|.
TGTGCCAGCAGTGTCCACGAGCAGTACTTC
CASSVHEQYF
>TRBV12-3/TRBV12-4|.|TRBJ1-6|12|.
TGTGCCAGCAGCTCGGGGAATTCACCCCTCCACTTT
CASSSGNSPLHF
>TRBV12-3/TRBV12-4|medium-sized|TRBJ1-1|13|.
TGTGCCAGCAGTTTAAGTAGCCTGGCTGAAGCTTTCTTT
CASSLSSLAEAFF
>TRBV6-5|few|TRBJ2-7|15|.
TGTGCCAGCAGTTATGGACAGCTAAAGCTGGACGAGCAGTACTTC
CASSYGQLKLDEQYF
>TRBV6-5|.|TRBJ2-3|18|TRBD1
TGTGCCAGCAGCCGAGCTATCCGGGACAGGCTCAGCACAGATACGCAGTATTTT
CASSRAIRDRLSTDTQYF
>TRBV7-9|.|TRBJ2-7|15|TRBD1
TGTGCCAGCAGCTTAGGGGACAGGGGGTTGTACGAGCAGTACTTC
CASSLGDRGLYEQYF
>TRBV20-1|.|TRBJ1-1|15|TRBD1
TGCAGTGCTAGGACGGTAAATACAGGGGGCACTGAAGCTTTCTTT
CSARTVNTGGTEAFF
>TRBV6-5|.|TRBJ1-2|13|.
TGTGCCAGCAGTTACCCCGGAAGCTATGGCTACACCTTC
CASSYPGSYGYTF
>TRBV12-5|.|TRBJ2-7|14|.
TGTGCTAGTGGTCTGGGACCCGCTCCATACGAGCAGTACTTC
CASGLGPAPYEQYF
>TRBV27|.|TRBJ2-7|13|.
TGTGCCAGCAGTTCCGGACCGACCTCCGAGCAGTACTTC
CASSSGPTSEQYF
>TRBV6-1|few|TRBJ1-2|11|.
TGTGCCAGCAGCGACAACTATGGCTACACCTTC
CASSDNYGYTF
>TRBV6-5|few|TRBJ2-1|14|TRBD1
TGTGCCAGCAGTTACAACAGGGGTGCGAATGAGCAGTTCTTC
CASSYNRGANEQFF
>TRBV20-1|.|TRBJ1-1|13|.
TGCAGTGCGTCAGGGGCCCCCAGCCCGGCAGCTTTCTTT
CSASGAPSPAAFF
>TRBV27|.|TRBJ2-3|16|TRBD1
TGTGCCAGCAGTTTATTTCAGGGGACAGGCACAGATACGCAGTATTTT
CASSLFQGTGTDTQYF
>TRBV30|.|TRBJ1-2|11|.
TGTGCCTGGAGGCAGGCCCAAGGCTACACCTTC
CAWRQAQGYTF
>TRBV20-1|.|TRBJ2-1|11|.
TGCAGTGCAGTAACTAGCAATGAGCAGTTCTTC
CSAVTSNEQFF
>TRBV19|.|TRBJ2-2|14|.
TGTGCCAGTAGTATTCGAAGCGACACCGGGGAGCTGTTTTTT
CASSIRSDTGELFF
>TRBV6-1|.|TRBJ2-3|15|TRBD2
TGTGCCAGCAGCGAAACTAGCGGGACCTCAGATACGCAGTATTTT
CASSETSGTSDTQYF
>TRBV7-3|.|TRBJ2-3|18|.
TGTGCCAGCAGCTTAAAGGGCTTTGGGGGAGGAAGCACAGATACGCAGTATTTT
CASSLKGFGGGSTDTQYF
>TRBV24-1|.|TRBJ1-2|15|.
TGTGCCACCAGTGCCCTGGGAGCCCCAGTGGGGGGCTACACCTTC
CATSALGAPVGGYTF
>TRBV5-1|.|TRBJ1-4|15|TRBD1
TGCGCCAGCAGCCCAGGGACAGCGGAAGGAGGAAAACTGTTTTTT
CASSPGTAEGGKLFF
>TRBV20-1|.|TRBJ2-5|16|TRBD1
TGCAGTGCTAGTCCCAATCCAGGGGGCGCGGCGAAGACCCAGTACTTC
CSASPNPGGAAKTQYF
>TRBV6-1|.|TRBJ1-1|15|TRBD1
TGTGCCAGCAGTGAAGCGCAGGTGGGGACAGGGCCTGCTTTCTTT
CASSEAQVGTGPAFF
>TRBV6-1|.|TRBJ2-3|14|TRBD1
TGTGCCACAAGTGGGGACAGGGGGTCAGATACGCAGTATTTT
CATSGDRGSDTQYF
>TRBV6-2/TRBV6-3|few|TRBJ1-2|15|.
TGTGCCAGCACCCCTGGGACGGACGGTCTATGGGGCTACACCTTC
CASTPGTDGLWGYTF
>TRBV18|.|TRBJ2-7|14|TRBD1
TGTGCCAGCTCACCAAACAGGGGGATCGACGAGCAGTACTTC
CASSPNRGIDEQYF
>TRBV28|few|TRBJ1-4|17|.
TGTGCCAGCGTTCGTTGGGCAGAGAACCCAACTAATGAAAAACTGTTTTTT
CASVRWAENPTNEKLFF
>TRBV28|.|TRBJ2-5|16|.
TGTGCCAGCAGTTTTCAGGGGGGCGGCCCGCGGGAGACCCAGTACTTC
CASSFQGGGPRETQYF
>TRBV3-1|.|TRBJ1-1|13|.
TGTGCCAGCAGCCAGACCTGGGGCACTGAAGCTTTCTTT
CASSQTWGTEAFF
>TRBV2|.|TRBJ1-2|13|.
TGTGCCAGTCAAGCGGACGGCTCTGGCGGCTACACCTTC
CASQADGSGGYTF
>TRBV4-3|few|TRBJ1-2|13|.
TGCGCCAGCAGCCATAAGGTCGGGGATGGCTACACCTTC
CASSHKVGDGYTF
>TRBV6-1|.|TRBJ1-1|12|.
TGTGCCAGCAGTAATACAGGGTTTGAAGCTTTCTTT
CASSNTGFEAFF
>TRBV2|.|TRBJ2-7|14|.
TGTGCCAGCAGCCCAGACAGTTACTCCTACGAGCAGTACTTC
CASSPDSYSYEQYF
>TRBV12-3/TRBV12-4|few|TRBJ2-3|13|TRBD1
TGTGCCAGTAACAGGGGGCAGGGAGATACGCAGTATTTT
CASNRGQGDTQYF
>TRBV20-1|once|TRBJ2-7|15|TRBD1
TGCAGTTTTCCCCGGGACAGGGGACCGTCCTACGAGCAGTACTTC
CSFPRDRGPSYEQYF
>TRBV5-1|once|TRBJ2-7|18|TRBD1
TGCGCCATCAGCTTGACGGACAGGGGGCCGGGAGCTATCTACGAGCAGTACTTC
CAISLTDRGPGAIYEQYF
>TRBV6-1|few|TRBJ2-2|15|TRBD2
TGTGCCAGCAGTGGACTAGCAGACCGGAACGGGGAGCTGTTTTTT
CASSGLADRNGELFF
>TRBV2|.|TRBJ1-5|14|.
TGTGCCAGCAGTAGCGGGACATCCAATCAGCCCCAGCATTTT
CASSSGTSNQPQHF
>TRBV7-9|.|TRBJ1-5|13|.
TGTGCCAGCAGCTTATCGGAGGGTCAGCCCCAGCATTTT
CASSLSEGQPQHF
>TRBV12-3/TRBV12-4|.|TRBJ1-4|15|.
TGTGCCAGCAGTTTACACATAACAACTAATGAAAAACTGTTTTTT
CASSLHITTNEKLFF
>TRBV7-9|.|TRBJ2-5|15|TRBD1
TGTGCCAGCAGCTTAGGGACAGGGGACCAAGAGACCCAGTACTTC
CASSLGTGDQETQYF
>TRBV7-2|.|TRBJ2-7|15|.
TGTGCCAGCAGCTTAGTACAGGGACGCTCGTACGAGCAGTACTTC
CASSLVQGRSYEQYF
>TRBV5-1|.|TRBJ2-6|17|TRBD1
TGCGCCAGCAGCCCGGGACAGGGCTACTCTGGGGCCAACGTCCTGACTTTC
CASSPGQGYSGANVLTF
>TRBV7-9|.|TRBJ1-2|15|TRBD1
TGTGCCAGCAGCCAGACAGGGGCGAATAACTATGGCTACACCTTC
CASSQTGANNYGYTF
>TRBV9|.|TRBJ2-5|12|.
TGTGCCAGCAGCATGTACGAGGAGACCCAGTACTTC
CASSMYEETQYF
>TRBV5-1|.|TRBJ2-2|13|.
TGCGCCAGCAGTTTTACAGGGCCCGGGGAGCTGTTTTTT
CASSFTGPGELFF
>TRBV11-2|.|TRBJ1-6|16|.
TGTGCCAGCCGGCTCTCCGGGAACCCAGCAGTCACACCCCTCCACTTT
CASRLSGNPAVTPLHF
>TRBV13|.|TRBJ2-3|15|.
TGTGCCAGCAGCTTCGAGGGGGGGCGTGCAGATACGCAGTATTTT
CASSFEGGRADTQYF
>TRBV12-3/TRBV12-4|few|TRBJ1-5|14|.
TGTGCCAGCAGTTTAGATGTTAGCAATCAGCCCCAGCATTTT
CASSLDVSNQPQHF